These T cell receptor beta chains were read from a single sample in a study of shared clonotypes between healthy human individuals. Using immunoSEQ multiplex PCR, the repertoire was profiled, and TCRdb retains in-frame clones only, with some absent. The sample has approximately 97,000 clones, approximately 61% seen once. Input material: memory CD8+ T cells sorted from blood. The receptors derive from a man aged 30-40 years in good health. Each CDR3 is given with its conserved first and last residue. Each record gives: D gene, V gene, J gene, clone size, CDR3 DNA, CDR3 protein. A D gene is named only where the DNA matches it firmly. Clone size, where shown, is once, few, many, or a class for clones that have expanded.

D: -
V: TRBV6-5
J: TRBJ2-5
size: -
DNA: TGTGCCAGCAGAACAAGGCCGGAGACCCAGTACTTC
CDR3: CASRTRPETQYF

D: -
V: TRBV5-1
J: TRBJ2-5
size: -
DNA: TGCGCCAGCAGCTTGGGGACGGGCCGGGAGACCCAGTACTTC
CDR3: CASSLGTGRETQYF

D: -
V: TRBV7-9
J: TRBJ2-2
size: -
DNA: TGTGCCAGCAGCCCCCGGACAGTGACCGGGGAGCTGTTTTTT
CDR3: CASSPRTVTGELFF

D: -
V: TRBV7-6
J: TRBJ2-1
size: -
DNA: TGTGCCAGCAGCTTAGAGGCTAGCGCCTACAATGAGCAGTTCTTC
CDR3: CASSLEASAYNEQFF

D: -
V: TRBV19
J: TRBJ2-3
size: -
DNA: TGTGCCAGTACGACGGGAGAGGGCACAGATACGCAGTATTTT
CDR3: CASTTGEGTDTQYF

D: TRBD2
V: TRBV19
J: TRBJ2-1
size: -
DNA: TGTGCCAGTAGTCAACTAGCGGGAGAGGCTTACAATGAGCAGTTCTTC
CDR3: CASSQLAGEAYNEQFF

D: -
V: TRBV28
J: TRBJ2-3
size: -
DNA: TGTGCCAGCAGTGCATTTAGCGGAAGCACAGATACGCAGTATTTT
CDR3: CASSAFSGSTDTQYF

D: TRBD1
V: TRBV25-1
J: TRBJ2-5
size: -
DNA: TGTGCCAGCAGTGAGACAGGGGGCAAGGAAGAGACCCAGTACTTC
CDR3: CASSETGGKEETQYF

D: -
V: TRBV7-9
J: TRBJ2-1
size: -
DNA: TGTGCCAGCAGGTCACTAGCCAATGAGCAGTTCTTC
CDR3: CASRSLANEQFF

D: TRBD2
V: TRBV7-9
J: TRBJ2-7
size: -
DNA: TGTGCCAGCAGCTTAGCGGCTAGCGGGAAAAACGAGCAGTACTTC
CDR3: CASSLAASGKNEQYF

D: TRBD1
V: TRBV5-8
J: TRBJ2-7
size: few
DNA: TGTGCCAGCAGCGTTCGACAGGGGGCCTACGAGCAGTACTTC
CDR3: CASSVRQGAYEQYF

D: TRBD1
V: TRBV11-2
J: TRBJ2-7
size: -
DNA: TGTGCCAGCAGAGATAGAGGGAGAAGGACAGGGTCGTCCTACGAGCAGTACTTC
CDR3: CASRDRGRRTGSSYEQYF

D: -
V: TRBV28
J: TRBJ2-3
size: -
DNA: TGTGCCAGCAGTCCCGAGAATGTTCCCGATACGCAGTATTTT
CDR3: CASSPENVPDTQYF

D: TRBD2
V: TRBV6-4
J: TRBJ2-1
size: -
DNA: TGTGCCAGCAGTGAAGCGGGAGGGGCGGATGAGCAGTTCTTC
CDR3: CASSEAGGADEQFF

D: -
V: TRBV5-6
J: TRBJ1-1
size: -
DNA: TGTGCCAGCAGCTTGGCCGCTGGGAACACTGAAGCTTTCTTT
CDR3: CASSLAAGNTEAFF

D: -
V: TRBV10-2
J: TRBJ1-3
size: many
DNA: TGCGCCAGCAGTGAGTACAGCACGACCAGAAACACCATATATTTT
CDR3: CASSEYSTTRNTIYF

D: TRBD1
V: TRBV2
J: TRBJ2-1
size: few
DNA: TGTGCCAGCAGGACCGGGACAGGGGGCTTGGATGAGCAGTTCTTC
CDR3: CASRTGTGGLDEQFF

D: TRBD2
V: TRBV5-1
J: TRBJ2-5
size: -
DNA: TGCGCCAGCAGCTTCGGACTAGCGCAAGAGACCCAGTACTTC
CDR3: CASSFGLAQETQYF

D: TRBD1
V: TRBV2
J: TRBJ1-1
size: -
DNA: TGTGCCAGCAGTGAAAGGTCGGGGAAATTGGACAGGGAGACTGAAGCTTTCTTT
CDR3: CASSERSGKLDRETEAFF

D: -
V: TRBV7-9
J: TRBJ2-7
size: -
DNA: TGTGCCAGCAGCGACGAGGCCTACGAGCAGTACTTC
CDR3: CASSDEAYEQYF

D: -
V: TRBV7-2
J: TRBJ2-2
size: -
DNA: TGTGCCAGCAGCTCACCCGACAGTTACGGAACGGACACCGGGGAGCTGTTTTTT
CDR3: CASSSPDSYGTDTGELFF